A single sample is the source of the 24 T cell receptor beta chains below, sequenced in a study of beta chain features in type 1 diabetes. Expressed TCRB transcripts were sequenced because the isolated RNA had all been reverse transcribed beforehand. Repertoires were generated with immunoSEQ multiplex PCR, while TCRdb's copy carries only in-frame clones and drops some. The sample has 970,000 or so clones, roughly 15% seen once. Sequencing was performed on naive CD4+ T cells from blood. Receptor source: a woman aged 18-29 years in good health.

This clone was seen a few times. This rearrangement joins TRBV4-2 to TRBJ1-5; D is possibly TRBD1 (6 bases). The germline V and J ends were trimmed by 4 bases and 0 bases, with 16 bases remaining between them. This CDR3 comprises 17 residues. Per the germline V gene, CDR1 is LGHNA and CDR2 is YNFKEQ. The CDR3 spells CASSPAEGGYSNQPQHF. The DNA for the CDR3 is TGTGCCAGCAGCCCCGCAGAGGGGGGGTATAGCAATCAGCCCCAGCATTTT.

This clone has a single count. The germline gene is not matched at one end of the junction; a read error may be the cause. The V call is TRBV7-2, the J call TRBJ2-4, with 7 bases aligning to TRBD1. The CDR3 has 12 residues. Germline CDR1 is SGHTA and CDR2 is FQGNSA. In DNA form, the CDR3 reads TGTGCCAGCACCTTCGACGAAGGACAGGTAGACTTC. Translated, it gives CASTFDEGQVDF.

This chain uses TRBV25-1 with TRBJ2-2; D call uncertain. Germline lookup yields CDR1 MGHDK and CDR2 SYGVNS. The V end lost 10 bases, the J end lost 1 base, and 10 bases lay between the germline ends. The CDR3 is made up of 13 amino acids. As DNA, the CDR3 is TGTGCCACCTCGGCCAAGAACACCGGGGAGCTGTTTTTT. Residues: CATSAKNTGELFF.

The genes are TRBV7-2 and TRBJ1-1; 7 bases fit TRBD1. The CDR3 is made up of 13 amino acids. The V segment lost 5 bases and the J segment 6 bases; nucleotides outside the gene matches: 6. Germline V gene lookup returns CDR1 SGHTA and CDR2 FQGNSA. The CDR3 bases are TGTGCCAGCAGCCTCAGGGGGAGAGCTGAAGCTTTCTTT. This translates into CASSLRGRAEAFF.

Concerning this clone: This sequence may be a read error, since a much larger clone differs from it by one base. The CDR3 nucleotides are TGTGCCAGCAGTCGGGACAGCTCCTACGAGCAGTACTTC. Amino acid sequence: CASSRDSSYEQYF. This chain links TRBV25-1 with TRBJ2-7; 7 positions agree with TRBD1. CDR1 is MGHDK, CDR2 SYGVNS, per germline. The CDR3 extends over 13 amino acids. The V segment lost 5 bases and the J segment 0 bases; nucleotides outside the gene matches: 1.

This clone was observed a few times. This chain uses TRBV19 with TRBJ2-1; a weak D match, TRBD1 (6 bases). Looked up from germline, CDR1 is LNHDA and CDR2 is SQIVND (reference sequence). This CDR3 is 14 amino acids long. The V and J ends lost 5 bases and 4 bases respectively, with 12 bases between them. The CDR3 DNA is TGTGCCAGTAGTTCCCCGGGACATTACAATGAGCAGTTCTTC. It encodes CASSSPGHYNEQFF.

The chain links TRBV7-2 to TRBJ2-5; D not certain. TRBJ2-7 matches the DNA end more closely, so the J call is doubtful. The CDR3 has 16 amino acids. The germline V gene has CDR1 SGHTA and CDR2 FQGNSA. CDR3 DNA: TGTGCCAGCAGCTTAGCTGCGGCTAGATGGACCTACGAGCAGTACTTC. It yields the protein CASSLAAARWTYEQYF.

The V and J genes are TRBV7-2 and TRBJ2-1; the D gene is possibly TRBD2 (6 bases). The CDR3 is 14 amino acids. The germline gives CDR1 SGHTA, CDR2 FQGNSA. Between the trimmed V and J ends, which lost 2 bases and 9 bases, there was a span of 14 bases. DNA for the CDR3: TGTGCCAGCAGCTTAACCCCTAGCGTGGGTGAGCAGTTCTTC. Translation gives CASSLTPSVGEQFF. Full variable domain (rest looked up from reference TRBV7-2 and TRBJ2-1): GAGVSQSPSNKVTEKGKDVELRCDPISGHTALYWYRQSLGQGLEFLIYFQGNSAPDKSGLPSDRFSAERTGGSVSTLTIQRTQQEDSAVYLCASSLTPSVGEQFFGPGTRLTVL.

In this sample, this clone turned up a few times. The chain uses TRBV6-5 and TRBJ2-3; weak D call: TRBD2 (6 bases). The V and J ends lost 6 bases and 4 bases respectively, with 17 bases between them. CDR3 size: 15 residues. Germline CDR1 and CDR2: MNHEY and SVGAGI. CDR3 in amino acids: CASRWGGLGPDTQYF. The CDR3 nucleotides read TGTGCCAGCAGGTGGGGAGGCTTGGGCCCAGATACGCAGTATTTT.

The chain is built from TRBV7-9 and TRBJ1-4; TRBD1 might be the D (5 bases). Germline CDR1 SEHNR, CDR2 FQNEAQ (reference sequence). V lost 5 bases and J 4 bases, leaving 11 bases between the germline ends. The CDR3 spans 14 residues. For the CDR3, the DNA is TGTGCCAGCAGCCTAACTCAGGGTAATGAAAAACTGTTTTTT. It specifies CASSLTQGNEKLFF.

In this sample, this clone turned up a few times. This sequence joins TRBV29-1 and TRBJ2-6; D uncertain. Between the trimmed V and J ends, which lost 5 bases and 4 bases, there was a span of 6 bases. This CDR3 has 12 amino acids. Germline CDR1 reads SQVTM; CDR2 reads ANQGSEA. CDR3 residues: CSVFAGANVLTF. The CDR3 DNA reads TGCAGCGTTTTTGCCGGGGCCAACGTCCTGACTTTC.

The chain carries TRBV4-2 and TRBJ2-1; 10 bases agree with TRBD2. The J segment lost 9 bases and the V segment lost 1 base, leaving 6 bases of the junction unmatched. This CDR3 is 15 amino acids long. The germline CDR1 and CDR2 sequences are LGHNA and YNFKEQ. The CDR3 loop reads CASSQGLAGVGEQFF. As DNA, the CDR3 is TGTGCCAGCAGCCAAGGTCTAGCGGGAGTGGGTGAGCAGTTCTTC.

This clone showed up just a few times. J is TRBJ1-2 and V is TRBV28; D is unclear. The CDR3 sequence is 14 residues long. Germline values: CDR1 MDHEN, CDR2 SYDVKM. Trimming left V 5 bases short and J 4 bases short, with 14 bases between. CDR3 nucleotide sequence: TGTGCCAGCAGTAATGAACTTGTCGGCTATGGCTACACCTTC. This gives the protein CASSNELVGYGYTF.

This clone was counted only a few times. This chain uses TRBV14 with TRBJ2-7; TRBD2 agrees at 11 bases. Trimming removed 1 base from V and 0 bases from J; junction bases left unmatched: 5. Germline loops: CDR1 SGHDN, CDR2 FVKESK. The CDR3 runs to 17 residues. The chain's CDR3 is CASSQGGLADSSYEQYF. The DNA of the CDR3 is TGTGCCAGCAGCCAAGGGGGACTAGCGGATAGCTCCTACGAGCAGTACTTC.

This clone was picked up a small number of times. This chain links TRBV6-1 with TRBJ2-1; the match to TRBD1 covers 8 bases. Germline CDR1 MNHNS, CDR2 SASEGT. V lost 5 bases to trimming and J lost 7 bases; unmatched junction nucleotides: 10. The CDR3 contains 15 residues. The CDR3 spells CASSRPQGARNEQFF. The DNA of the CDR3 is TGTGCCAGCAGTAGACCCCAGGGGGCGCGGAATGAGCAGTTCTTC.

The V gene is TRBV6-6, the J gene TRBJ2-7, with 7 bases that match TRBD1. From germline, CDR1 is MNHNY and CDR2 SVGAGI (reference sequence). Trimming removed 6 bases from V and 5 bases from J; junction bases left unmatched: 13. The CDR3 runs to 15 residues. In nucleotides, the CDR3 is TGTGCCAGCAGCGAAGGGGGCCCTTTGCCCCACGAGCAGTACTTC. This sequence encodes CASSEGGPLPHEQYF.

The genes are TRBV7-9 and TRBJ2-7, with 13 bases that match TRBD2. Germline loops: CDR1 SEHNR, CDR2 FQNEAQ (reference sequence). This CDR3 is built from 15 residues. Unmatched junction bases numbered 0, after V lost 2 bases and J lost 2 bases. The CDR3 coding sequence is TGTGCCAGCAGCTTAACTAGCGGGAGGGCCTACGAGCAGTACTTC. It translates to CASSLTSGRAYEQYF.

The V gene is TRBV5-4, the J gene TRBJ2-7; the D gene is possibly TRBD1 (5 bases). Trimming left V 0 bases short and J 1 base short, with 5 bases between. The length of the CDR3 is 13 residues. Germline-derived CDR1 and CDR2 are SGHNT and YYREEE (reference sequence). The CDR3 nucleotides are TGTGCCAGCAGCTTGGACAGGTCCTACGAGCAGTACTTC. Amino acid sequence: CASSLDRSYEQYF.

This clone appeared a few times. This chain joins TRBV7-2 and TRBJ2-3; 7 bases agree with TRBD2. The germline V gene encodes CDR1 SGHTA and CDR2 FQGNSA. The V gene end was trimmed by 2 bases and the J gene end by 6 bases; junction bases not matched to a gene: 2. The CDR3 runs to 13 residues. The CDR3 sequence is CASSLLAVDTQYF. For the CDR3, the DNA is TGTGCCAGCAGCTTACTAGCGGTGGATACGCAGTATTTT.

In its sample, this clone was seen a few times. This rearrangement joins TRBV15 to TRBJ1-1; no clear D gene. CDR1 is LNHNV, CDR2 YYDKDF, per germline (reference sequence). V shed 4 bases and J shed 1 base, with 13 bases lying between them. The CDR3 spans 15 residues. The CDR3: CATSNLPTRNTEAFF. CDR3 in DNA: TGTGCCACCAGCAATCTCCCCACACGGAACACTGAAGCTTTCTTT.

Notes on this clone: A read error is possible here, since a much larger clone lies one base away. Other DNA sequences from this sample encode an identical CDR3 as well. The V call is TRBV28, the J call TRBJ2-1; D is unresolved. Looked up from germline, CDR1 is MDHEN and CDR2 is SYDVKM. This CDR3 region has 11 residues. V lost 6 bases to trimming and J lost 4 bases, with 4 bases between them. The CDR3: CASRSYNEQFF. The CDR3 bases are TGTGCCAGCAGGTCATACAATGAGCAGTTCTTC.

This clone was observed a handful of times. The rearrangement links TRBV2 to TRBJ1-1; D perhaps matches TRBD1 (5 bases). V was shortened by 6 bases and J by 11 bases, with 22 bases between the two germline ends. Germline CDR1 and CDR2: SNHLY and FYNNEI. This CDR3 is built from 14 residues. The CDR3 loop is CASRPGTLLQRAFF. CDR3 nucleotide sequence: TGTGCCAGCAGACCCGGGACCCTTCTTCAGAGGGCTTTCTTT.

In this sample, this clone turned up a few times. The V gene is TRBV5-6, the J gene TRBJ1-2, with D unclear. Germline V gene lookup returns CDR1 SGHDT and CDR2 YYEEEE. The CDR3 length is 13 residues. The ends were cut back, 0 bases at V and 5 bases at J, with 8 bases in the middle. The CDR3 nucleotides read TGTGCCAGCAGCTTGGGGACGGAGTATGGCTACACCTTC. It is translated as CASSLGTEYGYTF.

This rearrangement joins TRBV6-5 to TRBJ2-1; no clear D gene. This CDR3 has 14 amino acids. V lost 6 bases, J lost 5 bases, and 14 bases lay in between. Per the germline V gene, CDR1 is MNHEY and CDR2 is SVGAGI. The CDR3 coding sequence is TGTGCCAGCAGACTCGGAGTAGTAAACAATGAGCAGTTCTTC. It specifies CASRLGVVNNEQFF.